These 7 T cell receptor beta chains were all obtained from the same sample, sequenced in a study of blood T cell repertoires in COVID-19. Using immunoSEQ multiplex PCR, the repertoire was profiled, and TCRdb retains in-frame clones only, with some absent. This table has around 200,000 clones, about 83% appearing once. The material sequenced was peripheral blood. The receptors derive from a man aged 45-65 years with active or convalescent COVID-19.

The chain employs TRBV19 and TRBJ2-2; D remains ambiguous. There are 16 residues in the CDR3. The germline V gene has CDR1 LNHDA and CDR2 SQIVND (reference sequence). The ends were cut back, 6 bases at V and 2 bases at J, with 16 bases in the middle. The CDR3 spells CASSLYPRGNTGELFF. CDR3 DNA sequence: TGTGCCAGTAGCTTATACCCGCGAGGAAACACCGGGGAGCTGTTTTTT.

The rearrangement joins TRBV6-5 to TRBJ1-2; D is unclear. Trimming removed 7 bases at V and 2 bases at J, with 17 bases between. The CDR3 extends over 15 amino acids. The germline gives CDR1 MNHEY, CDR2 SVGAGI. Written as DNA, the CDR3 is TGTGCCAGCACCTCCGCGACTGGAGGGAACTATGGCTACACCTTC. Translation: CASTSATGGNYGYTF.

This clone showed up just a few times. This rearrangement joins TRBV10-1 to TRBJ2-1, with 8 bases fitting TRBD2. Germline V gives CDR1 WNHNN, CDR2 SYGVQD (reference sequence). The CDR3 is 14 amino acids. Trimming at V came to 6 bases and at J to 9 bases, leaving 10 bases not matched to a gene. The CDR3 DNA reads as TGCGCCAGCAGGGACGGGGGGGCCAACGGTGAGCAGTTCTTC. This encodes CASRDGGANGEQFF.

The DNA for the CDR3 is TGTGCCAGCAGCCCGCGACTCCCAGCCAGGCAGTATTTT. Protein product: CASSPRLPARQYF. The chain combines TRBV7-2 with TRBJ2-3; D not certain. This CDR3 is 13 amino acids long. CDR1 and CDR2 from the germline V gene are SGHTA and FQGNSA. The V end was cut by 5 bases, the J end by 11 bases, with 17 bases between.

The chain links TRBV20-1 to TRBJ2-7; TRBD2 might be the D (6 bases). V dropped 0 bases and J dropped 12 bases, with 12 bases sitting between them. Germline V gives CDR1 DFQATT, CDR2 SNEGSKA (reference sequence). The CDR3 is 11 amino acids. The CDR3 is CSARDPREWYF. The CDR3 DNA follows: TGCAGTGCTAGAGATCCTCGGGAGTGGTACTTC.

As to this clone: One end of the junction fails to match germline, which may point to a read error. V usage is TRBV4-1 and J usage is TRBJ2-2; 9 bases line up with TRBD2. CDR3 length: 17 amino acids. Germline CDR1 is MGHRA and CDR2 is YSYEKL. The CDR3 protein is CATSQLRLAANTGELFF. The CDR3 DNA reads TGCGCCACCAGCCAACTCCGACTAGCGGCGAACACCGGGGAGCTGTTTTTT.

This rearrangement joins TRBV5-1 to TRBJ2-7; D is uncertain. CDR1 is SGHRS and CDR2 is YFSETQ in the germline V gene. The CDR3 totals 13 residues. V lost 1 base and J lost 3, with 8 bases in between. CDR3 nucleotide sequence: TGCGCCAGCAGCTTGAACAGCTTCTACGAGCAGTACTTC. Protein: CASSLNSFYEQYF. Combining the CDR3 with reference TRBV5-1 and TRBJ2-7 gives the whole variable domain KAGVTQTPRYLIKTRGQQVTLSCSPISGHRSVSWYQQTPGQGLQFLFEYFSETQRNKGNFPGRFSGRQFSNSRSEMNVSTLELGDSALYLCASSLNSFYEQYFGPGTRLTVT.